Below are 7 T cell receptor beta chains sequenced from a single sample in a study of regulatory T cells in long-lasting Graves disease. Arm-PCR of CDR3 regions and iRepertoire HTBI primers were the basis on which TCR beta libraries were built. TCRdb ran MiXCR on the multiplex PCR reads and lists one entry per CDR3 protein. The data hold about 210,000 distinct CDR3 sequences, with roughly 19% observed a single time. Time point here: newly diagnosed GD, antithyroid drugs for less than 3 months. Following extraction of RNA from PBMCs, that RNA was used to make the TCR library. This same sample was also part of a study on T cells in Graves' hyperthyroidism and ophthalmopathy.

This specimen was peripheral blood mononuclear cells (PBMCs), taken at new diagnosis, from a patient treated with antithyroid drugs. These receptors were taken from a woman aged 25 to 39 with Graves disease.

This clonotype came up many times. This chain links TRBV10-3 with TRBJ2-5; D gene uncertain. Per germline, CDR1 ENHRY and CDR2 SYGVKD. This CDR3 spans 10 amino acids. Trimming removed 10 bases at V and 5 bases at J, with 8 bases between. Here the CDR3 DNA reads TGTGCCACCAATTTGGAGACCCAGTACTTC. Amino acid sequence: CATNLETQYF.

In this sample, this clonotype turned up many times. Given a much more abundant clone one base away, this may be a read error. This CDR3 is missing its conserved last phenylalanine or tryptophan, likely due to a read error. In nucleotides, the CDR3 is TGTGCCATCAGTGAGTCGGAAACTGAAGCTTTCCTT. Translating it yields CAISESETEAFL. The chain uses TRBV10-3 and TRBJ1-1; no definite D call. V was clipped by 0 bases and J by 5 bases, with 4 bases between them. The CDR3 extends over 12 amino acids. The germline V gene has CDR1 ENHRY and CDR2 SYGVKD.

Concerning this clonotype: A single base separates this from a much larger clone, so it may be a read error. This chain links TRBV4-1 with TRBJ2-5; 10 positions match TRBD2. The DNA end lines up better with TRBJ2-7; the J call may be wrong. In germline, CDR1 is MGHRA, CDR2 YSYEKL. The CDR3 is made up of 20 amino acids. CDR3 in DNA: TGCGCCAGCAGCCAAGGTCCCGTAGATCTTTTAGCGGGAGGTGCCTACGAGCAGTACTTC. It is translated as CASSQGPVDLLAGGAYEQYF.

This clonotype occurred many times. This chain links TRBV12-3 or TRBV12-4 with TRBJ2-5; D is ambiguous. V dropped 6 bases and J dropped 5 bases, with 13 bases sitting between them. The CDR3 spans 13 residues. CDR3 sequence (DNA): TGTGCCAGCAGGTCGGCAGCTAGGGAGACCCAGTACTTC. It specifies CASRSAARETQYF.

In the case of this clonotype: A much larger clone lies one base from this, so it may be a read error. Because the CDR3 is missing its conserved closing phenylalanine or tryptophan, this is likely a read error. The chain employs TRBV20-1 and TRBJ1-1, with a weak D call TRBD1 (5 bases). Germline assignment: CDR1 DFQATT and CDR2 SNEGSKA (reference sequence). Deletions cut 6 bases from V and 1 base from J, with 12 bases between. The CDR3 sequence is 13 residues long. CDR3 loop: CSAEEGRNTEAFL. The CDR3 DNA reads TGCAGTGCCGAAGAGGGGAGGAACACTGAAGCTTTCCTT.

This clonotype has a count of ten or more. The chain combines TRBV28 with TRBJ2-1; 13 bases line up with TRBD2. Germline loops: CDR1 MDHEN, CDR2 SYDVKM. V was pared by 6 bases and J by 0 bases, with 8 bases of the junction left unmatched. The length of the CDR3 is 18 residues. CDR3 sequence: CASSRGTSGEISYNEQFF. As DNA, the CDR3 is TGTGCCAGCAGCCGGGGGACTAGCGGGGAAATCTCCTACAATGAGCAGTTCTTC.

This chain joins TRBV20-1 and TRBJ2-1, with 11 positions matching TRBD2. The CDR3 has 13 residues. The germline gives CDR1 DFQATT, CDR2 SNEGSKA (reference sequence). The DNA for the CDR3 is TGCAGCGCAACTAGCGGGAGATACAATGAGCAGTTCTTC. Protein sequence: CSATSGRYNEQFF.